The sequence of this T cell receptor (beta chain) was determined in a study of cytomegalovirus exposure and HLA in healthy donors. Study-wide background: According to later analysis, the same platform produced the approximately 120 validation and approximately 700 first-cohort repertoires.

Data came from immunoSEQ multiplex PCR; TCRdb stores just in-frame clones and leaves some out. The repertoire holds about 190,000 clones, with roughly 83% as singletons. Study outcomes and limitations: The study recorded 150 to 200 TCR beta chains that were cytomegalovirus-associated. In the approximately 130 validation repertoires, 85% to 95% of cluster scores exceeded 0, per a later analysis.

Of note for this clone: The antigen is not known.

The source material was PBMCs. The sequence derives from a woman aged 18 to 35 in good health and CMV-seronegative.

The CDR3 coding sequence is TGTGCCAGCAGCCCTCGACGTCTTCAGGGTGGAAACACCATATATTTT. Residues: CASSPRRLQGGNTIYF. The chain combines TRBV9 with TRBJ1-3, with a weak D call TRBD1 (5 bases). The CDR3 covers 16 residues. Trimming removed 4 bases from V and 3 bases from J, with 17 bases in between. Germline V CDR1 and CDR2: SGDLS, YYNGEE.